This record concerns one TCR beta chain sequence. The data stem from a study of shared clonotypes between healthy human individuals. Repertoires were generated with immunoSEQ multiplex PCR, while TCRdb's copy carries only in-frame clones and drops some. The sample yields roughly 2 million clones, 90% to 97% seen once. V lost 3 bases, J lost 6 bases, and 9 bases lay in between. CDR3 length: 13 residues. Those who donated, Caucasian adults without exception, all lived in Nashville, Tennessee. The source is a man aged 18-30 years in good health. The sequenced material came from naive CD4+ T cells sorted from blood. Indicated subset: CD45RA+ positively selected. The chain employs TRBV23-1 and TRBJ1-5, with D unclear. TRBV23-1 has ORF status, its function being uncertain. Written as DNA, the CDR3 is TGCGCCAGCAGTCAGGTTAACAGTCAGCCCCAGCATTTT. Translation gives CASSQVNSQPQHF.